Listed here are 30 T cell receptor beta chains from one sample, sequenced in a study of CD8 T cells in Susac syndrome. The RNA, about 0.45 to 1 ug, was put through reverse transcription using random hexamers. MiXCR was run by TCRdb on the immunoSEQ multiplex PCR reads, yielding one entry per CDR3 protein. Of about 130,000 distinct CDR3 sequences in the sample, about 94% were seen once. Sequencing was performed on CD4+ T cells from PBMCs. Receptors were obtained from a human donor in good health.

This clonotype was found a few times. V gene TRBV5-1 combines with J gene TRBJ2-5; perhaps TRBD2 as D (5 bases). Germline V lookup: CDR1 SGHRS, CDR2 YFSETQ. V shed 4 bases and J shed 5 bases, with 15 bases lying between them. The CDR3 runs 14 residues. CDR3 loop: CASSRTSILETQYF. The DNA of the CDR3 is TGCGCCAGCAGCCGGACTTCAATTCTGGAGACCCAGTACTTC. The full variable domain, in which reference TRBV5-1 and TRBJ2-5 provide the parts outside the CDR3, is KAGVTQTPRYLIKTRGQQVTLSCSPISGHRSVSWYQQTPGQGLQFLFEYFSETQRNKGNFPGRFSGRQFSNSRSEMNVSTLELGDSALYLCASSRTSILETQYFGPGTRLLVL.

The rearrangement joins TRBV5-4 to TRBJ2-3, with D hard to call. Germline CDR1 reads SGHNT; CDR2 reads YYREEE (reference sequence). V lost 0 bases and J 4 bases, leaving 15 bases between the germline ends. This CDR3 contains 16 residues. This chain's CDR3 is CASSLAGQVGADTQYF. The CDR3 DNA is TGTGCCAGCAGCTTGGCTGGCCAGGTTGGGGCAGATACGCAGTATTTT.

The chain carries TRBV18 and TRBJ1-4; 8 nucleotides align to TRBD1. Germline V CDR1 and CDR2: KGHSH, LQKENI. Trimming took 6 bases from V and 9 from J; bases not matched to a gene: 6. The CDR3 consists of 13 residues. CDR3 bases: TGTGCCAGCTCCCCTCGGGACAGGAAAAAACTGTTTTTT. It is translated as CASSPRDRKKLFF.

The chain is built from TRBV5-1 and TRBJ1-2; 10 nucleotides match TRBD1. The germline gives CDR1 SGHRS, CDR2 YFSETQ. After removal of 4 bases from V and 4 bases from J, the junction contained 7 bases not matched to a gene. The CDR3 is 15 amino acids. The CDR3 region is CASSTRQGAGYGYTF. DNA of the CDR3: TGCGCCAGCAGCACCAGACAGGGGGCCGGCTATGGCTACACCTTC. Filled out from reference TRBV5-1 and TRBJ1-2, the complete variable domain reads KAGVTQTPRYLIKTRGQQVTLSCSPISGHRSVSWYQQTPGQGLQFLFEYFSETQRNKGNFPGRFSGRQFSNSRSEMNVSTLELGDSALYLCASSTRQGAGYGYTFGSGTRLTVV.

The chain has TRBV5-1 and TRBJ2-5; the D is unclear. The V gene lost 1 base and the J gene lost 1 base, with 8 bases spanning the gap. Per the germline V gene, CDR1 is SGHRS and CDR2 is YFSETQ. This CDR3 spans 14 amino acids. The CDR3 sequence: CASSLQQLQETQYF. The CDR3 DNA is TGCGCCAGCAGCTTGCAACAGCTCCAAGAGACCCAGTACTTC.

This clonotype was seen just once. J is TRBJ2-7 and V is TRBV12-3 or TRBV12-4; D may be TRBD1 (6 bases). The V end lost 3 bases, the J end lost 3 bases, and 12 bases lay between the germline ends. This CDR3 comprises 14 residues. Here the CDR3 DNA reads TGTGCCAGCAGTTTCGGACAGCCGAACTACGAGCAGTACTTC. Protein sequence: CASSFGQPNYEQYF.

This clonotype came up once. J is TRBJ1-2 and V is TRBV27; 8 bases map to TRBD1. CDR1 MNHEY and CDR2 SMNVEV come from the germline V gene (reference sequence). This CDR3 is built from 15 residues. V was clipped by 6 bases and J by 3 bases; unmatched bases: 9. The CDR3 region is CASSAGQGSYYGYTF. The CDR3 nucleotides read TGTGCCAGCAGCGCCGGACAGGGCTCGTACTATGGCTACACCTTC.

The V and J genes are TRBV29-1 and TRBJ2-7; 10 nucleotides align to TRBD1. The V segment lost 5 bases and the J segment 6 bases; nucleotides outside the gene matches: 10. This CDR3 spans 14 amino acids. Per germline, CDR1 SQVTM and CDR2 ANQGSEA. CDR3 coding DNA: TGCAGCGTTCACAAGGACAGGGGGAGCCTCGAGCAGTACTTC. This encodes CSVHKDRGSLEQYF.

Only a few counts were recorded for this clonotype. The chain uses TRBV30 and TRBJ2-5; D tentatively reads TRBD1 or TRBD2 (5 bases each). V lost 5 bases to trimming and J lost 5 bases, with 12 bases between them. Germline CDR1 and CDR2: GTSNPN and SVGIG (reference sequence). This CDR3 comprises 12 residues. The CDR3 is CAWDGAGETQYF. CDR3 DNA sequence: TGTGCCTGGGACGGGGCTGGTGAGACCCAGTACTTC. Full variable domain (missing parts from reference TRBV30 and TRBJ2-5): SQTIHQWPATLVQPVGSPLSLECTVEGTSNPNLYWYRQAAGRGLQLLFYSVGIGQISSEVPQNLSASRPQDRQFILSSKKLLLSDSGFYLCAWDGAGETQYFGPGTRLLVL.

V usage is TRBV7-2 and J usage is TRBJ1-2; 7 bases are shared with TRBD1. V lost 1 base, J lost 3 bases, and 5 bases stayed unmatched. Germline CDR1 SGHTA, CDR2 FQGNSA. CDR3 size: 15 residues. The CDR3 spells CASSLVGRGDYGYTF. DNA of the CDR3: TGTGCCAGCAGCTTAGTGGGCAGGGGGGACTATGGCTACACCTTC.

The chain is built from TRBV3-1 and TRBJ1-1; 9 bases map to TRBD1. After removal of 3 bases from V and 0 bases from J, the junction contained 5 bases not matched to a gene. Germline CDR1 is LGHDT and CDR2 is YNNKEL (reference sequence). This CDR3 has 16 residues. CDR3 DNA: TGTGCCAGCAGCCACGGACAGGGGCGGATGAACACTGAAGCTTTCTTT. Protein product: CASSHGQGRMNTEAFF.

V gene TRBV6-2 or TRBV6-3 combines with J gene TRBJ2-1; weak D call: TRBD2 (7 bases). V was cut by 5 bases and J by 1 base, with 15 bases left in between. This CDR3 has 16 amino acids. CDR1 is MNHEY, CDR2 SVGEGT, per germline. In nucleotides, the CDR3 is TGTGCCAGCAGTCCGGACGGGGGGCGGTCCTACAATGAGCAGTTCTTC. Translation: CASSPDGGRSYNEQFF.

This chain uses TRBV5-6 with TRBJ2-1, with D possibly matching TRBD2 (6 bases). This CDR3 contains 15 residues. Trimming stripped 4 bases from V and 4 bases from J, with 15 bases between. Looked up from germline, CDR1 is SGHDT and CDR2 is YYEEEE. CDR3 protein: CASSRGSTPYNEQFF. CDR3 in DNA: TGTGCCAGCAGCCGGGGGTCGACACCATACAATGAGCAGTTCTTC.

The sample holds one count of this clonotype. The rearrangement uses TRBV19 and TRBJ2-2, with D perhaps assigned TRBD1 or TRBD2 (5 bases each). Germline values: CDR1 LNHDA, CDR2 SQIVND (reference sequence). The CDR3 spans 18 residues. Trimming took 4 bases from V and 3 from J, leaving 21 bases between them. CDR3: CASSTLLGTLGYTGELFF. The CDR3 region has the DNA TGTGCCAGTAGTACTCTCCTTGGGACCCTTGGGTACACCGGGGAGCTGTTTTTT.

The V gene is TRBV5-4, the J gene TRBJ2-3; 11 nucleotides align to TRBD2. CDR3 size: 15 residues. V lost 2 bases and J lost 5; bases outside the gene matches: 4. CDR1 is SGHNT, CDR2 YYREEE, per germline (reference sequence). CDR3 residues: CASSLTSGGQDTQYF. CDR3 nucleotides: TGTGCCAGCAGCTTAACTAGCGGGGGTCAAGATACGCAGTATTTT.

V usage is TRBV30 and J usage is TRBJ2-7; D perhaps matches TRBD2 (6 bases). V was shortened by 7 bases and J by 3 bases, with 13 bases between the two germline ends. This CDR3 has 12 residues. Germline CDR1 is GTSNPN and CDR2 is SVGIG (reference sequence). The CDR3 loop reads CAYKGLSYEQYF. Written as DNA, the CDR3 is TGTGCCTACAAGGGACTTAGCTACGAGCAGTACTTC.

The V and J genes are TRBV3-1 and TRBJ2-7, with 7 bases fitting TRBD2. The trim removed 3 bases at V and 9 bases at J, leaving 8 bases unmatched. CDR1 LGHDT and CDR2 YNNKEL come from the germline V gene (reference sequence). The CDR3 is 13 residues long. In nucleotides, the CDR3 is TGTGCCAGCAGCCAGCCCGGGGGGAGTCGGCAGTACTTC. Its translation is CASSQPGGSRQYF.

V usage is TRBV6-2 or TRBV6-3 and J usage is TRBJ2-7, with D hard to call. This CDR3 spans 10 amino acids. Trimming removed 8 bases at V and 6 bases at J, with 8 bases between. CDR1 is MNHEY, CDR2 SVGEGT, per germline. The CDR3 loop reads CASGPGEQYF. For the CDR3, the DNA is TGTGCCAGCGGCCCAGGCGAGCAGTACTTC.

The V and J genes are TRBV19 and TRBJ1-5; a weak D match, TRBD1 (5 bases). This CDR3 is 15 amino acids long. Trimming took off 6 bases at V and 1 base at J, with 13 bases between the two ends. Germline V gene data show CDR1 as LNHDA and CDR2 as SQIVND (reference sequence). In nucleotides, the CDR3 is TGTGCCAGTAGAAGGCAGAGGGGAAGCAATCAGCCCCAGCATTTT. Its translation is CASRRQRGSNQPQHF.

V gene TRBV2 combines with J gene TRBJ2-7; maybe TRBD1 (6 bases). The V and J ends lost 11 bases and 3 bases respectively, with 11 bases between them. This CDR3 has 11 amino acids. The germline V gene has CDR1 SNHLY and CDR2 FYNNEI. Here the CDR3 DNA reads TGTGCCCTTAGGGGGAGCTACGAGCAGTACTTC. It translates to CALRGSYEQYF.

The chain uses TRBV4-2 and TRBJ2-1; tentative D call: TRBD2 (5 bases). Germline assignment: CDR1 LGHNA and CDR2 YNFKEQ. V lost 1 base and J 2 bases, leaving 12 bases between the germline ends. This CDR3 region has 16 residues. The CDR3 DNA reads as TGTGCCAGCAGCCAAGGTCCAGCGGTGGCCTACAATGAGCAGTTCTTC. It encodes CASSQGPAVAYNEQFF.

The rearrangement links TRBV10-2 to TRBJ1-5; no definite D call. CDR3 size: 15 residues. Trimming removed 3 bases from V and 3 bases from J, with 12 bases in between. Germline V gives CDR1 WSHSY, CDR2 SAAADI. CDR3 amino acids: CASSDQTGDNQPQHF. CDR3 DNA sequence: TGCGCCAGCAGTGATCAGACGGGAGACAATCAGCCCCAGCATTTT.

The chain uses TRBV7-2 and TRBJ2-7; D unresolved. CDR1 and CDR2 from the germline V gene are SGHTA and FQGNSA. V lost 3 bases, J lost 1 base, and 7 bases lay in between. The CDR3 extends over 13 amino acids. CDR3 residues: CASSFAGSYEQYF. The CDR3 DNA reads TGTGCCAGCAGCTTTGCAGGTTCCTACGAGCAGTACTTC.

The chain joins TRBV6-2 or TRBV6-3 to TRBJ2-1; D uncertain. V lost 4 bases, J lost 8 bases, and 15 bases lay in between. The CDR3 loop spans 14 amino acids. Germline V lookup: CDR1 MNHEY, CDR2 SVGEGT. The CDR3 DNA reads TGTGCCAGCAGTTCACTTCGAGCCTCGGATGAGCAGTTCTTC. Translation gives CASSSLRASDEQFF.

The chain links TRBV3-1 to TRBJ2-5; possible D gene TRBD1, 5 bases. The ends were cut back, 0 bases at V and 0 bases at J, with 11 bases in the middle. Germline V gene data show CDR1 as LGHDT and CDR2 as YNNKEL (reference sequence). This CDR3 has 16 amino acids. For the CDR3, the DNA is TGTGCCAGCAGCCAAGATGACAGACAGTACCAAGAGACCCAGTACTTC. Translating it yields CASSQDDRQYQETQYF.

The chain joins TRBV29-1 to TRBJ1-3; D remains ambiguous. The CDR3 spans 13 residues. V gave up 6 bases and J gave up 0 bases, with 9 bases separating them. Germline V gene lookup returns CDR1 SQVTM and CDR2 ANQGSEA. The CDR3: CSVQTNSGNTIYF. In DNA, the CDR3 is TGCAGCGTCCAGACCAACTCTGGAAACACCATATATTTT.

The gene calls are TRBV30 and TRBJ2-1; 8 bases are a match to TRBD2. This CDR3 region has 14 residues. Per the germline V gene, CDR1 is GTSNPN and CDR2 is SVGIG (reference sequence). V lost 2 bases and J lost 10; bases outside the gene matches: 10. The CDR3 DNA sequence: TGTGCCTGGAGTCTCGGACTAGCTACAATGGAGCAGTTCTTC. The encoded protein is CAWSLGLATMEQFF. The entire variable domain, with the rest obtained from reference TRBV30 and TRBJ2-1, is as follows: SQTIHQWPATLVQPVGSPLSLECTVEGTSNPNLYWYRQAAGRGLQLLFYSVGIGQISSEVPQNLSASRPQDRQFILSSKKLLLSDSGFYLCAWSLGLATMEQFFGPGTRLTVL.

The genes are TRBV6-2 or TRBV6-3 and TRBJ1-1; 12 nucleotides match TRBD1. Germline assignment: CDR1 MNHEY and CDR2 SVGEGT. The CDR3 contains 17 residues. The V segment lost 2 bases and the J segment 1 base; nucleotides outside the gene matches: 5. The CDR3 is CASSYMGQGAGNTEAFF. CDR3 bases: TGTGCCAGCAGTTACATGGGACAGGGGGCAGGGAACACTGAAGCTTTCTTT.

The rearrangement uses TRBV7-9 and TRBJ2-6, with D perhaps matching TRBD1 (6 bases). The ends were cut back, 4 bases at V and 6 bases at J, with 13 bases in the middle. CDR1 SEHNR and CDR2 FQNEAQ come from the germline V gene (reference sequence). This CDR3 spans 15 amino acids. Here the CDR3 DNA reads TGTGCCAGCAGCTCCCCTAGGGGGTTGGCCAACGTCCTGACTTTC. The encoded protein is CASSSPRGLANVLTF.

The chain links TRBV5-1 to TRBJ2-4; TRBD1 aligns across 8 bases. CDR3 length: 16 residues. CDR1 and CDR2 (germline): SGHRS, YFSETQ. Trimming cost V 4 bases and J 1 base; bases outside gene matches: 7. In nucleotides, the CDR3 is TGCGCCAGCAGCCTTGGGACAGGCTCGGCCAAAAACATTCAGTACTTC. Its translation: CASSLGTGSAKNIQYF.